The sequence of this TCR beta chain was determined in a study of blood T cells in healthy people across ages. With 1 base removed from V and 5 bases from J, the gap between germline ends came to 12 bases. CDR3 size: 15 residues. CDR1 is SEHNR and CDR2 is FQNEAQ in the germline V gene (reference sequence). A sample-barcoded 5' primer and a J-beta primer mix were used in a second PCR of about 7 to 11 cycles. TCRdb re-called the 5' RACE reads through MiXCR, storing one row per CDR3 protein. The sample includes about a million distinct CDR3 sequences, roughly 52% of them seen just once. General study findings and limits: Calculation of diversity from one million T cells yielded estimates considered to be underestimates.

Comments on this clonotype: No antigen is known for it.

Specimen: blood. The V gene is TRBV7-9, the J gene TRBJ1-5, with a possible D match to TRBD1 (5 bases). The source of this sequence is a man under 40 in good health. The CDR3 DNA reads TGTGCCAGCAGCTTAGGCGACAGCCGCTATCAGCCCCAGCATTTT. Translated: CASSLGDSRYQPQHF. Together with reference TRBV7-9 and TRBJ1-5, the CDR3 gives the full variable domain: DTGVSQNPRHKITKRGQNVTFRCDPISEHNRLYWYRQTLGQGPEFLTYFQNEAQLEKSRLLSDRFSAERPKGSFSTLEIQRTEQGDSAMYLCASSLGDSRYQPQHFGDGTRLSIL.